The entry that follows covers one T cell receptor (beta chain) sequence. This specimen belongs to a study of response to subunit inactivated influenza vaccine. TCRdb reanalysed the RT-PCR reads using MiXCR and keeps one entry per CDR3 protein. Of under 850,000 distinct CDR3 sequences listed, approximately 18% are singletons. The V gene's germline CDR1 is SGHRS and CDR2 YFSETQ. This CDR3 is built from 13 residues. V gave up 1 base and J gave up 10 bases, with 12 bases separating them. This clonotype originated in a man aged 45 to 65 who received an inactivated influenza vaccine. Here the sequenced sample was PBMCs from blood, taken more than 4 days after vaccination. This chain connects TRBV5-1 to TRBJ2-1; D call uncertain. Here the CDR3 DNA reads TGCGCCAGCAGCTTGCCAGCAGAACTAGAGCAGTTCTTC. Protein: CASSLPAELEQFF.